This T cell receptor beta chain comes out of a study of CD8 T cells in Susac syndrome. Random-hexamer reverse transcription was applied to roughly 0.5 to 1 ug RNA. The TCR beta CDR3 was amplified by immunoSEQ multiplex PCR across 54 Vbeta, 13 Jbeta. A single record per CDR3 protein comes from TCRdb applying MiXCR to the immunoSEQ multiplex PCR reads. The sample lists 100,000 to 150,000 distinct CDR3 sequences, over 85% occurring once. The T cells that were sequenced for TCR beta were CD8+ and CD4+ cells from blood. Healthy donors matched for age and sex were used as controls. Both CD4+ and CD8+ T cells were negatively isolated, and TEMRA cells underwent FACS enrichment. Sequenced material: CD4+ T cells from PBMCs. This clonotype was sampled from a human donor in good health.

CDR3 protein: CASSLENLGLADTQYF. The CDR3 bases are TGCGCCAGCAGCTTGGAGAACCTGGGACTAGCAGATACGCAGTATTTT. This rearrangement joins TRBV5-1 to TRBJ2-3, with 8 bases fitting TRBD2. The trim removed 0 bases at V and 4 bases at J, leaving 7 bases unmatched. The CDR3 has 16 amino acids. Germline V CDR1 and CDR2: SGHRS, YFSETQ.